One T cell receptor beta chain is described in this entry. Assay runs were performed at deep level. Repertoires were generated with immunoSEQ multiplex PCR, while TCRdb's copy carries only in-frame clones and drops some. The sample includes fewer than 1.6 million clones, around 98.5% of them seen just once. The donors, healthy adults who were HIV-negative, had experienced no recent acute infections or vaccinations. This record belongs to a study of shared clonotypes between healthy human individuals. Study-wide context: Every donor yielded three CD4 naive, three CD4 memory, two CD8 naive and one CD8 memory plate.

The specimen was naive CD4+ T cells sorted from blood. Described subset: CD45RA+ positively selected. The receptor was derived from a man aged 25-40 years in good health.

The CDR3: CASSLARSLVNYGYTF. DNA for the CDR3: TGTGCCAGCAGCTTGGCTCGGTCCCTGGTTAACTATGGCTACACCTTC. The chain has TRBV5-4 and TRBJ1-2; D not resolved. This CDR3 is 16 amino acids long. Germline-derived CDR1 and CDR2 are SGHNT and YYREEE (reference sequence). Between the trimmed V and J ends, which lost 0 bases and 1 base, there was a span of 13 bases.